The following is a TCR beta chain sequence with its context. Its antigen remains unidentified. This CDR3 comprises 17 residues. Germline V gene sequence: CDR1 SGHAT, CDR2 FQNNGV. Trimming removed 2 bases at V and 2 bases at J, with 15 bases between. Reverse transcribed after extraction, RNA yielded cDNA as the sequencing template. Sequencing was performed with immunoSEQ multiplex PCR; in TCRdb, only in-frame clones are kept and a portion is missing. The table lists about 210,000 clones, over 40% of them singletons. This record belongs to a study of CD8+ T cells in alopecia areata. Study-wide findings and caveats: Scalp sample data also include resident alphabeta T cells from normal skin. Scalp and blood samples kept many expanded lesional clones throughout tofacitinib. Scalp lesions, especially in alopecia totalis/universalis, had higher clonality than normal scalp.

Treatment noted: oral pan-JAK inhibitor, 5-10 mg twice daily. The material was CD4+ T cells sorted from blood, obtained at approximately week 39, from a patient treated with tofacitinib. This TCR was sampled from a human donor with alopecia areata. V is TRBV11-2 and J is TRBJ2-2; D is perhaps TRBD1 (6 bases). The CDR3 DNA follows: TGTGCCAGCAGCTTAAGGCCCGGGACACTTAACACCGGGGAGCTGTTTTTT. It specifies CASSLRPGTLNTGELFF.